The clone carrying this T cell receptor beta chain occurred many times. One entry per CDR3 protein results from TCRdb running MiXCR on the 5' RACE reads. Of tens of thousands of distinct CDR3 sequences listed, roughly 2.5% were seen once; the top ten hold less than 3.5%. The unsorted libraries were prepared from 2 million PBMCs (stored at -80 C). This specimen comes from a study of neurological immune-mediated disorders. Germline CDR1 reads MNHEY; CDR2 reads SVGEGT. The CDR3 runs to 15 residues. The V end lost 7 bases, the J end lost 5 bases, and 17 bases lay between the germline ends. Sample: PBMCs. The TCR comes from a man aged 50 or older with multiple sclerosis. The chain links TRBV6-2 or TRBV6-3 to TRBJ2-2; the D gene is possibly TRBD2 (7 bases). The CDR3 nucleotides read TGTGCCAGCAATTGGGGGGGGCTGCTAACCGGGGAGCTGTTTTTT. The encoded protein is CASNWGGLLTGELFF.